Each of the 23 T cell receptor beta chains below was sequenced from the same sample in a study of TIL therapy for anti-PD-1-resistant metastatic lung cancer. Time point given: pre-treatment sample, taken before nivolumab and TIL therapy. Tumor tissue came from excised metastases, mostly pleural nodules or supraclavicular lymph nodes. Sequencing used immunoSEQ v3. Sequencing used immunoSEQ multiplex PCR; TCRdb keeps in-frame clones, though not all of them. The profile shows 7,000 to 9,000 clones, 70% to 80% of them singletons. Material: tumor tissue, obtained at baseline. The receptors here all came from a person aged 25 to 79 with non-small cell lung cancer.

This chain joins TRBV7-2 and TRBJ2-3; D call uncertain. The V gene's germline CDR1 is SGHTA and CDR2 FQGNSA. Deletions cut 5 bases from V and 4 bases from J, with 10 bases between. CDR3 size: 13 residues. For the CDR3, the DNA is TGTGCCAGCAGCCCCACGCCCCCAGATACGCAGTATTTT. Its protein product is CASSPTPPDTQYF.

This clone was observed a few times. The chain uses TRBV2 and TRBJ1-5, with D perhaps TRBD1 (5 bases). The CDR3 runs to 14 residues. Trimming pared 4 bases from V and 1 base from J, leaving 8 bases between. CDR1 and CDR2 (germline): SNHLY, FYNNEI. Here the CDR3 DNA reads TGTGCCAGCAGTGGGGGGGAGAGCAATCAGCCCCAGCATTTT. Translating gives CASSGGESNQPQHF.

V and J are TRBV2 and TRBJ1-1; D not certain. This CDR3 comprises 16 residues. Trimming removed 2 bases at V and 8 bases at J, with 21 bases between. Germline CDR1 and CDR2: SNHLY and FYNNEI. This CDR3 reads CASSEPAAQEGSEAFF. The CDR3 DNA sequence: TGTGCCAGCAGTGAACCTGCGGCCCAGGAGGGCTCCGAAGCTTTCTTT.

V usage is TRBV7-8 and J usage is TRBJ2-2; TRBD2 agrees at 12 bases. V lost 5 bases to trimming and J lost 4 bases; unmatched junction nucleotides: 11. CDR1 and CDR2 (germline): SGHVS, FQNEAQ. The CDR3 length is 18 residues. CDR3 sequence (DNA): TGTGCCAGCAGCCCGAGACTAGCGGGAGCCTCGACCACCGGGGAGCTGTTTTTT. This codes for CASSPRLAGASTTGELFF.

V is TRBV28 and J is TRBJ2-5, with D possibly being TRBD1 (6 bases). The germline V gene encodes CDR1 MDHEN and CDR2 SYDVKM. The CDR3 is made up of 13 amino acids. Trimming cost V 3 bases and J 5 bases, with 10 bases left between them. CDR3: CASSFAGEETQYF. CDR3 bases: TGTGCCAGCAGTTTCGCAGGGGAGGAGACCCAGTACTTC.

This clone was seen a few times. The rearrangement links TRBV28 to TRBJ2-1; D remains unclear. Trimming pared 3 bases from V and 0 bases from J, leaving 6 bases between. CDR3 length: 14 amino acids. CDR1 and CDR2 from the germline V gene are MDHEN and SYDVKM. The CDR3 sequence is CASSFTLSYNEQFF. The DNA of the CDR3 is TGTGCCAGCAGTTTTACTCTCTCCTACAATGAGCAGTTCTTC.

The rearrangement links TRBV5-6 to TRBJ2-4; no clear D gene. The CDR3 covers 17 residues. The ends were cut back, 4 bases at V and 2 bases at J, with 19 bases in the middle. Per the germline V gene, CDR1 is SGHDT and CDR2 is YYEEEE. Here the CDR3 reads CASSQSLRFTSKNIQYF. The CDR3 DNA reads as TGTGCCAGCAGCCAATCGCTCAGGTTTACCTCCAAAAACATTCAGTACTTC.

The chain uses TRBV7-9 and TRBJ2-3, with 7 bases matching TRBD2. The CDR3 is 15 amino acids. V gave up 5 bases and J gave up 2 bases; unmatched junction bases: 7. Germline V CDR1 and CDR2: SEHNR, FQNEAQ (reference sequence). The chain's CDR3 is CASSPGGGNTDTQYF. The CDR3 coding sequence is TGTGCCAGCAGCCCGGGAGGCGGGAACACAGATACGCAGTATTTT.

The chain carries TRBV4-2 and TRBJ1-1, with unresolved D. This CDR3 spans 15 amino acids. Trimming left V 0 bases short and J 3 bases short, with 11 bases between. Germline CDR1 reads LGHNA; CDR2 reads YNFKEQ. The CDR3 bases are TGTGCCAGCAGCCAAGATTTGGGAGGCGACACTGAAGCTTTCTTT. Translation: CASSQDLGGDTEAFF.

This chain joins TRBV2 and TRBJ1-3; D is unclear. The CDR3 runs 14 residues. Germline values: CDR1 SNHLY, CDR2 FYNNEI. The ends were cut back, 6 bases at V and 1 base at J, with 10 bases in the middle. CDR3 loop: CASRTGSSGNTIYF. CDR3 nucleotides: TGTGCCAGCAGAACGGGGAGTTCTGGAAACACCATATATTTT.

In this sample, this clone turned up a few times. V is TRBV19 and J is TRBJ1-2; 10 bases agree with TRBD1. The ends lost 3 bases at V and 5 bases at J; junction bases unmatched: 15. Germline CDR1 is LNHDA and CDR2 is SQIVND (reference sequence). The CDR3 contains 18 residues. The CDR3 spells CASSIATGGLLGEYGYTF. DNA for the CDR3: TGTGCCAGTAGTATTGCGACAGGGGGCCTCCTCGGCGAATATGGCTACACCTTC.

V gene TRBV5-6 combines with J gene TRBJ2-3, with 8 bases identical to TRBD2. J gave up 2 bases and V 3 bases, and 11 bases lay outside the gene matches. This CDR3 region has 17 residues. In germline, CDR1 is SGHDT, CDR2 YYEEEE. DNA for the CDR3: TGTGCCAGCAGCTCTTTAAAACTAGCGGAATACACAGATACGCAGTATTTT. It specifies CASSSLKLAEYTDTQYF.

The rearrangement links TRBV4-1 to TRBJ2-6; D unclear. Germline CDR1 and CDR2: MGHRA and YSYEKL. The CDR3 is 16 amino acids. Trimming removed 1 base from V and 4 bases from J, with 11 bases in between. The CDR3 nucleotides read TGCGCCAGCAGCCAAGTCCCTTACAAAGGGGCCAACGTCCTGACTTTC. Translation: CASSQVPYKGANVLTF.

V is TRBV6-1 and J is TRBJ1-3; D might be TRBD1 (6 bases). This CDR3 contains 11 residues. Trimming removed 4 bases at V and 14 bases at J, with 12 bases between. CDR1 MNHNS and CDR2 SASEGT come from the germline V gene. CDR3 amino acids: CASSVRDILYF. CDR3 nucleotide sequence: TGTGCCAGCAGTGTGCGGGACATCCTATATTTT.

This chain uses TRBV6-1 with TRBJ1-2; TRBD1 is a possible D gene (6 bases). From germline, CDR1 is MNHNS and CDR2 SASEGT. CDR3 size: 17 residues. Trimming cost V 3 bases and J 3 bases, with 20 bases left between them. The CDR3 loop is CASSDPPGVRADYGYTF. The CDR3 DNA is TGTGCCAGCAGTGACCCCCCAGGGGTAAGGGCGGACTATGGCTACACCTTC.

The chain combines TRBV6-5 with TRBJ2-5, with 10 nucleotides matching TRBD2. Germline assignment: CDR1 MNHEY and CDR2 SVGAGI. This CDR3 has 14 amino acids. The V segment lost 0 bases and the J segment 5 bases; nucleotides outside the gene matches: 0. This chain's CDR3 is CASSYSLAGETQYF. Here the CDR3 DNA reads TGTGCCAGCAGTTACTCACTAGCGGGGGAGACCCAGTACTTC.

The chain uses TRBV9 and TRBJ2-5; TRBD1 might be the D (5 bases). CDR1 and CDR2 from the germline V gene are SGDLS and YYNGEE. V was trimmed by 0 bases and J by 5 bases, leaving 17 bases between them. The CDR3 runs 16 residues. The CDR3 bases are TGTGCCAGCAGCGTAGAAGGGGTGCCCTTGCGGGAGACCCAGTACTTC. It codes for CASSVEGVPLRETQYF.

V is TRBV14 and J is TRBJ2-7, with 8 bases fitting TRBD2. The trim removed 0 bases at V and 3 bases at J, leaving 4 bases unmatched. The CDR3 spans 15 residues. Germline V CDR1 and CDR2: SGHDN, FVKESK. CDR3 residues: CASSQESLAGYEQYF. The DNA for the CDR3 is TGTGCCAGCAGCCAAGAGAGTCTAGCGGGCTACGAGCAGTACTTC.

CDR3 in DNA: TGTGCCAGCTCTTGGAACCCTGCAACTAATGAAAAACTGTTTTTT. It specifies CASSWNPATNEKLFF. This rearrangement joins TRBV2 to TRBJ1-4; no clear D gene. This CDR3 is built from 15 residues. Germline CDR1 and CDR2: SNHLY and FYNNEI. V lost 8 bases and J lost 0, with 13 bases in between.

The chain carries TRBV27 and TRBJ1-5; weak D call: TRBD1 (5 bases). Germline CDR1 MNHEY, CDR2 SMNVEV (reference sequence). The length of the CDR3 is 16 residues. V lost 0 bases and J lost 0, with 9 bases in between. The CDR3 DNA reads TGTGCCAGCAGTTTATCCGGGGGATATAGCAATCAGCCCCAGCATTTT. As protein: CASSLSGGYSNQPQHF.

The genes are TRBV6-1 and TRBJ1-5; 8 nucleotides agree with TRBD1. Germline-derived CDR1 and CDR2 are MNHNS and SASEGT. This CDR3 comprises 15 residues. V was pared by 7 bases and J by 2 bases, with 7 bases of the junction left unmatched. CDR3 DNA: TGTGCCAGCACCGGAACAGGGGGAGGCAATCAGCCCCAGCATTTT. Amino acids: CASTGTGGGNQPQHF.

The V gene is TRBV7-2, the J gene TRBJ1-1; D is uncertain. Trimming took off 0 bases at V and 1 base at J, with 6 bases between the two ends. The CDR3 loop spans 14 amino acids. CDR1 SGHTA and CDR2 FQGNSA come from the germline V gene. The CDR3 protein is CASSLAPENTEAFF. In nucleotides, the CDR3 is TGTGCCAGCAGCTTAGCCCCAGAGAACACTGAAGCTTTCTTT.

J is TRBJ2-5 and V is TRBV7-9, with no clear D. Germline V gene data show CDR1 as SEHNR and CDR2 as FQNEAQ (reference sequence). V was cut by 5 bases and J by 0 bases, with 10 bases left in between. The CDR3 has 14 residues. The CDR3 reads CASSPRFHQETQYF. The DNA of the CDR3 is TGTGCCAGCAGCCCCAGATTCCACCAAGAGACCCAGTACTTC.